The 21 T cell receptor beta chains below all came from one sample that was sequenced in a study of blood T cell repertoires in COVID-19. Profiled with immunoSEQ multiplex PCR; TCRdb holds only in-frame clones, not every one. Found here are approximately 330,000 clones, approximately 83% of them singletons; the top ten hold roughly 4.2%. The material sequenced was PBMCs or T cells enriched from blood (not recorded which). The receptor set was obtained from a woman aged 40 to 55 with acute COVID-19.

This clone was seen more than once but under ten times. V and J are TRBV7-2 and TRBJ2-7; tentative D call: TRBD1 (6 bases). V lost 4 bases and J 0 bases, leaving 19 bases between the germline ends. CDR1 SGHTA and CDR2 FQGNSA come from the germline V gene. This CDR3 has 17 amino acids. CDR3 DNA sequence: TGTGCCAGCAGCTCACGGGGAACAGGGTTCACCTCCTACGAGCAGTACTTC. It is translated as CASSSRGTGFTSYEQYF.

The V and J genes are TRBV28 and TRBJ1-5; possible D gene TRBD1, 6 bases. The V gene's germline CDR1 is MDHEN and CDR2 SYDVKM. This CDR3 contains 13 residues. V was clipped by 6 bases and J by 16 bases, with 22 bases between them. The CDR3: CASSYQMGQSRHF. Written as DNA, the CDR3 is TGTGCCAGCAGCTACCAGATGGGACAATCAAGACATTTT.

V is TRBV2 and J is TRBJ2-7; a possible D gene is TRBD1 (5 bases). This CDR3 region has 14 residues. Germline loops: CDR1 SNHLY, CDR2 FYNNEI. The V end lost 1 base, the J end lost 2 bases, and 9 bases lay between the germline ends. The CDR3 region is CASSEVKGPYEQYF. As DNA, the CDR3 is TGTGCCAGCAGTGAAGTCAAGGGGCCCTACGAGCAGTACTTC.

V is TRBV10-3 and J is TRBJ2-1, with D uncertain. The CDR3 runs to 15 residues. CDR1 and CDR2 from the germline V gene are ENHRY and SYGVKD. Trimming cost V 0 bases and J 4 bases, with 10 bases left between them. The CDR3 is CAISESTSRYNEQFF. Written as DNA, the CDR3 is TGTGCCATCAGTGAGTCGACAAGTAGATACAATGAGCAGTTCTTC.

V usage is TRBV5-1 and J usage is TRBJ1-2, with D tentatively TRBD1 (6 bases). The CDR3 has 15 residues. The germline gives CDR1 SGHRS, CDR2 YFSETQ. Trimming pared 4 bases from V and 3 bases from J, leaving 16 bases between. The CDR3 sequence: CASSVGGPGHYGYTF. The CDR3 DNA is TGCGCCAGCAGCGTGGGGGGGCCGGGCCACTATGGCTACACCTTC.

This clone was seen more than once but under ten times. The chain links TRBV10-1 to TRBJ1-1; 8 nucleotides agree with TRBD1. J gave up 1 base and V 6 bases, and 22 bases lay outside the gene matches. Germline CDR1 reads WNHNN; CDR2 reads SYGVQD (reference sequence). The CDR3 is 20 residues long. CDR3 loop: CASRGNLQDRGVGANTEAFF. For the CDR3, the DNA is TGCGCCAGCAGAGGAAACCTTCAAGACAGGGGAGTAGGGGCGAACACTGAAGCTTTCTTT.

The gene calls are TRBV6-5 and TRBJ1-1; possibly TRBD1 for D (6 bases). Germline lookup yields CDR1 MNHEY and CDR2 SVGAGI. The CDR3 runs 15 residues. V gave up 8 bases and J gave up 5 bases, with 21 bases separating them. CDR3 region: CASRRGGSRETEAFF. The CDR3, as DNA: TGTGCCAGCCGGAGGGGGGGAAGTAGGGAAACTGAAGCTTTCTTT.

This clone was recorded once. The chain combines TRBV3-1 (or the pseudogene TRBV3-2) with TRBJ1-1; 7 positions agree with TRBD1. J was trimmed by 0 bases and V by 4 bases; bases with no gene match: 8. The length of the CDR3 is 16 residues. Germline loops: CDR1 LGHDT, CDR2 YNNKEL (reference sequence). The CDR3 is CASSRPGQIMNTEAFF. CDR3 sequence (DNA): TGTGCCAGCAGCCGACCGGGACAGATAATGAACACTGAAGCTTTCTTT.

The V and J genes are TRBV7-9 and TRBJ2-7, with a possible D match to TRBD2 (5 bases). The CDR3 is 19 residues long. Between the trimmed V and J ends, which lost 5 bases and 0 bases, there was a span of 26 bases. Germline loops: CDR1 SEHNR, CDR2 FQNEAQ (reference sequence). In DNA form, the CDR3 reads TGTGCCAGCAGCCCACCCCGGATTGGAGGAGGCGTTCTCTCCTACGAGCAGTACTTC. Encoded protein: CASSPPRIGGGVLSYEQYF.

This clone was detected a few times. CDR3 sequence (DNA): TGTGCCAGCAGCCTCGGGGGGGCCGAGGTCGAGACCCAGTACTTC. This translates into CASSLGGAEVETQYF. The chain is built from TRBV6-2 or TRBV6-3 and TRBJ2-5; 8 nucleotides align to TRBD2. The CDR3 totals 15 residues. The V gene end was trimmed by 6 bases and the J gene end by 5 bases; junction bases not matched to a gene: 11. CDR1 MNHEY and CDR2 SVGEGT come from the germline V gene.

The chain links TRBV24-1 to TRBJ2-7, with 10 positions matching TRBD1. This CDR3 comprises 16 residues. From germline, CDR1 is KGHDR and CDR2 SFDVKD. Losses at the gene ends were 3 bases for V and 0 bases for J; bases not matched to a gene: 4. This chain's CDR3 is CATSDPGTGDSYEQYF. The DNA for the CDR3 is TGTGCCACCAGTGATCCCGGGACAGGGGACTCCTACGAGCAGTACTTC.

The gene calls are TRBV15 and TRBJ2-2; 10 nucleotides align to TRBD2. The germline V gene has CDR1 LNHNV and CDR2 YYDKDF (reference sequence). CDR3 length: 15 amino acids. The trim removed 2 bases at V and 4 bases at J, leaving 1 base unmatched. CDR3 in amino acids: CATSRKREGTGELFF. CDR3 DNA sequence: TGTGCCACCAGCAGAAAGCGGGAGGGCACCGGGGAGCTGTTTTTT.

The count of this clone is one. This chain uses TRBV2 with TRBJ2-1; 7 bases are a match to TRBD2. With 8 bases clipped from V and 5 bases from J, the junction kept 6 bases outside the gene matches. The V gene's germline CDR1 is SNHLY and CDR2 FYNNEI. The CDR3 totals 13 residues. CDR3 in amino acids: CASHRGVDNEQFF. The CDR3 nucleotides are TGTGCCAGCCATCGGGGGGTTGACAATGAGCAGTTCTTC.

This sequence joins TRBV10-3 and TRBJ2-1; no firm D call. The germline V and J ends were trimmed by 3 bases and 0 bases, with 9 bases remaining between them. CDR3 size: 15 residues. Germline lookup yields CDR1 ENHRY and CDR2 SYGVKD. The CDR3 bases are TGTGCCATCAGTGACAGGATTAACTCCTACAATGAGCAGTTCTTC. It translates to CAISDRINSYNEQFF.

The chain combines TRBV19 with TRBJ1-5; D is uncertain. V was shortened by 3 bases and J by 7 bases, with 22 bases between the two germline ends. The CDR3 extends over 17 amino acids. Germline CDR1 LNHDA, CDR2 SQIVND (reference sequence). DNA of the CDR3: TGTGCCAGTAGTATCAGTCGGGGTCTTCAACACAGCCAGCCCCAGCATTTT. Translated: CASSISRGLQHSQPQHF.

The rearrangement uses TRBV27 and TRBJ2-1; 15 bases are a match to TRBD2. After removal of 7 bases from V and 1 base from J, the junction contained 11 bases not matched to a gene. Germline V CDR1 and CDR2: MNHEY, SMNVEV (reference sequence). The CDR3 contains 19 residues. The CDR3 DNA reads as TGTGCCAGCATCCAGGGGACTAGCGGGGGGCTGGGGTCCTACAATGAGCAGTTCTTC. Protein: CASIQGTSGGLGSYNEQFF.

The rearrangement joins TRBV28 to TRBJ1-5, with D possibly being TRBD1 (6 bases). This CDR3 is built from 15 residues. V was clipped by 2 bases and J by 1 base, with 9 bases between them. The V gene's germline CDR1 is MDHEN and CDR2 SYDVKM. The CDR3 loop reads CASSLDRSSNQPQHF. DNA for the CDR3: TGTGCCAGCAGTTTAGACAGGTCCAGCAATCAGCCCCAGCATTTT.

This clone was observed once. The chain combines TRBV11-2 with TRBJ1-5, with no clear D. Trimming took off 5 bases at V and 9 bases at J, with 14 bases between the two ends. Germline CDR1 reads SGHAT; CDR2 reads FQNNGV. CDR3 size: 13 residues. The CDR3 protein is CASSQTSLGPQHF. As DNA, the CDR3 is TGTGCCAGCAGCCAGACTAGCCTGGGGCCCCAGCATTTT.

V usage is TRBV4-3 and J usage is TRBJ2-1; 11 bases are shared with TRBD1. The germline CDR1 and CDR2 sequences are LGHNA and YSLEER. J gave up 3 bases and V 0 bases, and 7 bases lay outside the gene matches. The length of the CDR3 is 18 residues. The CDR3 nucleotides read TGCGCCAGCAGCCAAGAGGGTGTGGGGACAGGGGGCTACAATGAGCAGTTCTTC. Protein: CASSQEGVGTGGYNEQFF.

The chain recombines TRBV18 with TRBJ2-7; 8 nucleotides agree with TRBD2. The V gene end was trimmed by 2 bases and the J gene end by 6 bases; junction bases not matched to a gene: 12. This CDR3 spans 16 amino acids. The germline V gene encodes CDR1 KGHSH and CDR2 LQKENI. The CDR3 coding sequence is TGTGCCAGCTCACCATCCTATGAGCGGGAGTATCTCGAGCAGTACTTC. This gives the protein CASSPSYEREYLEQYF.

V and J are TRBV19 and TRBJ2-7, with TRBD2 matching over 12 bases. The CDR3 spans 22 residues. Looked up from germline, CDR1 is LNHDA and CDR2 is SQIVND (reference sequence). V shed 2 bases, J shed 6 bases, and the junction held 26 bases outside the gene matches. CDR3 residues: CASSIPDRLAGDLRGESGEQYF. The CDR3, as DNA: TGTGCCAGTAGTATACCAGACCGACTAGCGGGAGATCTCCGGGGAGAATCGGGCGAGCAGTACTTC.